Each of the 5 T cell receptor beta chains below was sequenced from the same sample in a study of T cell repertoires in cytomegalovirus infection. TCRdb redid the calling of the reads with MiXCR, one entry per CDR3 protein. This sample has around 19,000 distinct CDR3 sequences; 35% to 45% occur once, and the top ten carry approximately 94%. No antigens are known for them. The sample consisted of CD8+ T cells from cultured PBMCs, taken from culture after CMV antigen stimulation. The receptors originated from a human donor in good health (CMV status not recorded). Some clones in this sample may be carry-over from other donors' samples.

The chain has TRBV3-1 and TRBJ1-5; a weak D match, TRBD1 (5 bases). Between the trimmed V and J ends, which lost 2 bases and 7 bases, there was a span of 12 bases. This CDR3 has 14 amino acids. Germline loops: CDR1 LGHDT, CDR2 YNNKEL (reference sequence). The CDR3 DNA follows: TGTGCCAGCAGCCAACTCCAGGGACGCCAGCCCCAGCATTTT. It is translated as CASSQLQGRQPQHF.

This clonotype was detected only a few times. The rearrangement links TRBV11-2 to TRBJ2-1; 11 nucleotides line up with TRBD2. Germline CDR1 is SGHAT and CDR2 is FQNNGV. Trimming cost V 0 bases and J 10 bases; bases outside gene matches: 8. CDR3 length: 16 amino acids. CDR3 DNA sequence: TGTGCCAGCAGCTTAGATCAAACTAGCGGGAGCAGGGAGCAGTTCTTC. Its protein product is CASSLDQTSGSREQFF.

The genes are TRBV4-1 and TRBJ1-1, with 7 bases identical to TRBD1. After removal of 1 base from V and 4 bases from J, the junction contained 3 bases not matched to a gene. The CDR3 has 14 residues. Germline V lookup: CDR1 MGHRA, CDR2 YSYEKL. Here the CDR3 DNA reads TGCGCCAGCAGCCAAGGACAGGGTACCACTGAAGCTTTCTTT. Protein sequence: CASSQGQGTTEAFF.

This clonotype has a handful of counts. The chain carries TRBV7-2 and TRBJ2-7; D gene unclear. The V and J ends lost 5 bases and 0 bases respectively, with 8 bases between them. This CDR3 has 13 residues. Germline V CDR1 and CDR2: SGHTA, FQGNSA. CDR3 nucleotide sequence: TGTGCCAGCAGCCCATTGAGCTCCTACGAGCAGTACTTC. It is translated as CASSPLSSYEQYF. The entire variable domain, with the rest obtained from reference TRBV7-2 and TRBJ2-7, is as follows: GAGVSQSPSNKVTEKGKDVELRCDPISGHTALYWYRQSLGQGLEFLIYFQGNSAPDKSGLPSDRFSAERTGGSVSTLTIQRTQQEDSAVYLCASSPLSSYEQYFGPGTRLTVT.

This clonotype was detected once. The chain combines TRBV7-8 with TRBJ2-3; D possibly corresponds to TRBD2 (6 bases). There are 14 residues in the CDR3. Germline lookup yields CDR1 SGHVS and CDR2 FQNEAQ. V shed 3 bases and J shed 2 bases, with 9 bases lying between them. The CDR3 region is CASSFAGLTDTQYF. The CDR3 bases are TGTGCCAGCAGCTTCGCGGGACTCACAGATACGCAGTATTTT.